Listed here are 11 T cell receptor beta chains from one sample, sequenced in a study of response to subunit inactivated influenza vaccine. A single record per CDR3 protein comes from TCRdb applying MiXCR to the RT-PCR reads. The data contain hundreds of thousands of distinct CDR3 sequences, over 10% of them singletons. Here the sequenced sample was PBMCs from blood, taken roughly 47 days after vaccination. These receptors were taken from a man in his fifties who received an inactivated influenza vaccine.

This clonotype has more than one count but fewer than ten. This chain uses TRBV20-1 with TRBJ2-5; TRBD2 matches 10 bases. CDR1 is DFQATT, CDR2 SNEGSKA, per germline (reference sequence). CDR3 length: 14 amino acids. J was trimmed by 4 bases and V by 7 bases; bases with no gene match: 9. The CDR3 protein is CSGEREGVRETQYF. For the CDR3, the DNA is TGCAGTGGTGAGCGGGAGGGCGTTAGAGAGACCCAGTACTTC.

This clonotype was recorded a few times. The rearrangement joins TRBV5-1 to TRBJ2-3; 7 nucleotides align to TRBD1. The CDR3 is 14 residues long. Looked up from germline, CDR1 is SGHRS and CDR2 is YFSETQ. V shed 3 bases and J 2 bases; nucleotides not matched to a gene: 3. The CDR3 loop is CASSSGQVTDTQYF. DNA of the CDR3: TGCGCCAGCAGCTCAGGACAGGTCACAGATACGCAGTATTTT.

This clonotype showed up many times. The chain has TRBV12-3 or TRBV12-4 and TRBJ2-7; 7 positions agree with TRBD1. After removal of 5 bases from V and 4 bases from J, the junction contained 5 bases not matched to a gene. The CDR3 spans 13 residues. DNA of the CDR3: TGTGCCAGCAGTCGCCGGGACAGATACGAGCAGTACTTC. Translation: CASSRRDRYEQYF.

Here the CDR3 DNA reads TGTGCCAGCAGTTACGAACTAGCGGGGTCCGGCGATGAGCAGTTCTTC. Encoded protein: CASSYELAGSGDEQFF. The chain has TRBV6-2 or TRBV6-3 and TRBJ2-1, with TRBD2 identical over 10 bases. Germline V gene lookup returns CDR1 MNHEY and CDR2 SVGEGT. There are 16 residues in the CDR3. The V gene end was trimmed by 2 bases and the J gene end by 8 bases; junction bases not matched to a gene: 9.

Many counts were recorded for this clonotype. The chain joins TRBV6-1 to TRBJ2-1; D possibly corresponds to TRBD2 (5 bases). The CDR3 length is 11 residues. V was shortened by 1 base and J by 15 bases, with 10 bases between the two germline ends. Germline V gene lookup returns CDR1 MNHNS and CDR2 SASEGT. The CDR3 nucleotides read TGTGCCAGCAGTGAAGAAGCTAGCCGGTTCTTC. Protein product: CASSEEASRFF.

The CDR3 is CSARDVVGEKLFF. The CDR3 bases are TGCAGTGCTAGAGATGTAGTGGGTGAAAAACTGTTTTTT. The chain is built from TRBV20-1 and TRBJ1-4; unclear D gene. Germline CDR1 is DFQATT and CDR2 is SNEGSKA (reference sequence). CDR3 size: 13 residues. V was trimmed by 0 bases and J by 7 bases, leaving 9 bases between them.

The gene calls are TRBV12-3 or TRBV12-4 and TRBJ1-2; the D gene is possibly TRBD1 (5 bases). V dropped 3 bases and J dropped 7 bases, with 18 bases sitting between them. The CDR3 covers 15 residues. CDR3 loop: CASSFAPRAGGGYTF. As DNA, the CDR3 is TGTGCCAGCAGTTTCGCTCCTCGGGCGGGGGGTGGCTACACCTTC.

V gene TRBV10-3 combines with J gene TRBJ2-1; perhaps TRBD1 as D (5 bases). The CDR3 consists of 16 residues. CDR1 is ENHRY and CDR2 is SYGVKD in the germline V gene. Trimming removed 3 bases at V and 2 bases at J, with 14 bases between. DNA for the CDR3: TGTGCCATCAGTGACGTGTGGGGCAACGCCTACAATGAGCAGTTCTTC. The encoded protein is CAISDVWGNAYNEQFF.

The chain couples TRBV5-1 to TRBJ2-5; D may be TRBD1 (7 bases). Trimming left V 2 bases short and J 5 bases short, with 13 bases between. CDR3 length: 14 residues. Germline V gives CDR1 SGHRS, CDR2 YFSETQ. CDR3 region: CASSFPGGLETQYF. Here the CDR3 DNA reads TGCGCCAGCAGCTTCCCAGGGGGGCTGGAGACCCAGTACTTC.

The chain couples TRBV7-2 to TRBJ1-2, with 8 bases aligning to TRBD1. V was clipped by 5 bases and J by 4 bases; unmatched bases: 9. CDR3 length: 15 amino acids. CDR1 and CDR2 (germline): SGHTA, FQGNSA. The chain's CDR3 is CASSLRQGTVYGYTF. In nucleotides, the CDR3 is TGTGCCAGCAGCCTCCGACAGGGGACGGTCTATGGCTACACCTTC.

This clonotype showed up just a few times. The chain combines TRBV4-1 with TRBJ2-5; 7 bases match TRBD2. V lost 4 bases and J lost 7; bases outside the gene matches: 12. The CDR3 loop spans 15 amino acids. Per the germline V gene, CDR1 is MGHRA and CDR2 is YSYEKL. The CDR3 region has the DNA TGCGCCAGCAGCCCCGAAGCGGGACTCTTAGCGACCCAGTACTTC. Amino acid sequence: CASSPEAGLLATQYF.